This entry concerns a single T cell receptor (beta chain). This clone came up many times. The antigen it recognizes is unknown. No base quality values were provided; no much bigger clone lies one nucleotide off. This entry is derived from a study of metastatic and nonmetastatic thyroid tumors (TCRdb year 2020). Looking at the study overall: For patients with malignant and with benign thyroid disease, the researchers compared repertoires between peripheral blood samples and tumor or nodule tissue samples. The full study reports these points: In both blood and tumor samples, malignant tumors were reported to have significantly higher TCR beta diversity than benign nodules.

Library prep was done by PCR. The data were produced on an Illumina HiSeq 4000. High-throughput sequencing was used to profile the TCR beta-chain CDR3 region of every patient. On the study's bioinformatics: Drawing on CDR3 differences between clinicopathological groups, the researchers built a classifier meant to tell apart patients with distant-metastatic papillary thyroid cancer. Repertoire diversity was assessed with the Shannon index, and tumor-blood repertoire similarity with the Morisita-Horn index. Starting from the raw public reads, TCRdb applied fastp trimming at Q25, assembled clones with MiXCR and retained in-frame beta chains. The V and J calls come from TCRdb's annotation, not from the publication. This sample is represented by roughly 50,000 clones; 22% of them were singletons. The biggest ten clones account for over 3% of the sample. After removal of 0 bases from V and 4 bases from J, the junction retains 14 bases not matched to a gene. Taken from the germline V gene, the CDR1 and CDR2 loops are SGHAT and FQNNGV. The CDR3 measures 18 amino acids from cysteine to phenylalanine. The entry retains the CDR3 DNA only, 54 bases that are in frame from base 1.

None of the patients had been given any treatment before thyroid surgery. The study retrospectively analysed patient clinical samples collected from about 2012 to 2019 using T-cell receptor beta sequencing. This sequence uses TRBV11-2 and TRBJ2-7; TRBD1 matches 8 bases in the middle. This receptor was taken from a male donor with papillary thyroid cancer or a benign thyroid nodule (not recorded which). Some clones in this sample may be carry-over from other donors' samples. The sequencing input was blood. The nucleotides are TGTGCCAGCAGCTTAGATCAACACCGTGACAGGGGTAATTACGAGCAGTACTTC. It codes for CASSLDQHRDRGNYEQYF.